The 10 T cell receptor beta chains listed next were all sequenced from one sample in a study of post-analysis software for immune sequencing data. Study-wide results and caveats: The five TRBV segments detected at higher frequency in patients than in controls included TRBV5-6, TRBV5-1 and TRBV20-1.

TCR beta libraries were prepared from cDNA with unique molecular identifiers. Each CDR3 protein gets one entry after TCRdb re-called the PCR reads with MiXCR. The sample has roughly 620,000 distinct CDR3 sequences; about 40% are singletons. For these TCRs, the target antigens are not known. Sequencing input: blood. The origin of the receptors is a girl aged 10-17 years with multiple sclerosis.

This clonotype was counted a few times. The chain carries TRBV5-1 and TRBJ2-7; no clear D gene. The V end lost 0 bases, the J end lost 0 bases, and 7 bases lay between the germline ends. Germline assignment: CDR1 SGHRS and CDR2 YFSETQ. The CDR3 extends over 14 amino acids. The CDR3 region has the DNA TGCGCCAGCAGCTTGGACCAAACCTCCTACGAGCAGTACTTC. This encodes CASSLDQTSYEQYF.

This rearrangement joins TRBV5-1 to TRBJ2-1, with TRBD1 identical over 7 bases. V lost 4 bases and J lost 3; bases outside the gene matches: 7. The germline CDR1 and CDR2 sequences are SGHRS and YFSETQ. This CDR3 comprises 15 residues. CDR3: CASSPTGLSYNEQFF. The CDR3 DNA reads as TGCGCCAGCAGCCCGACAGGGTTAAGCTACAATGAGCAGTTCTTC.

This chain links TRBV7-2 with TRBJ2-3, with 8 bases aligning to TRBD2. Per the germline V gene, CDR1 is SGHTA and CDR2 is FQGNSA. V dropped 5 bases and J dropped 2; count of bases not matched to a gene: 9. This CDR3 comprises 16 residues. The CDR3 region has the DNA TGTGCCAGCAGCCGGGGACTAGTTCCCCCCACAGATACGCAGTATTTT. This codes for CASSRGLVPPTDTQYF.

V is TRBV30 and J is TRBJ1-4; the D gene is possibly TRBD1 (6 bases). Germline CDR1 reads GTSNPN; CDR2 reads SVGIG (reference sequence). The CDR3 runs to 14 residues. V was clipped by 4 bases and J by 7 bases, with 16 bases between them. The DNA of the CDR3 is TGTGCCTGGAACCCACAGGGTAGTCCTGAAAAACTGTTTTTT. Its translation: CAWNPQGSPEKLFF.

This clonotype has a handful of counts. The chain is built from TRBV20-1 and TRBJ1-2; D unclear. Germline V gene lookup returns CDR1 DFQATT and CDR2 SNEGSKA (reference sequence). The CDR3 has 12 amino acids. V lost 3 bases and J lost 1, with 6 bases in between. The CDR3 here is CSARTVNYGYTF. CDR3 nucleotides: TGCAGTGCTAGGACGGTTAACTATGGCTACACCTTC.

The count of this clonotype is one. The chain links TRBV7-9 to TRBJ1-1; D gene uncertain. Germline assignment: CDR1 SEHNR and CDR2 FQNEAQ (reference sequence). The CDR3 covers 15 residues. Trimming removed 5 bases at V and 3 bases at J, with 16 bases between. The chain's CDR3 is CASSGSLGRDTEAFF. The CDR3 DNA follows: TGTGCCAGCAGCGGAAGTCTTGGGAGGGACACTGAAGCTTTCTTT.

The chain links TRBV6-5 to TRBJ2-1; 7 positions match TRBD1. CDR1 MNHEY and CDR2 SVGAGI come from the germline V gene. The V gene end was trimmed by 2 bases and the J gene end by 4 bases; junction bases not matched to a gene: 2. The CDR3 has 14 residues. The CDR3 sequence is CASSYRDSYNEQFF. CDR3 in DNA: TGTGCCAGCAGTTACAGGGACAGTTACAATGAGCAGTTCTTC.

This clonotype was detected only a few times. The chain couples TRBV10-3 to TRBJ1-1, with 8 bases fitting TRBD1. CDR3 length: 15 residues. The V and J ends lost 10 bases and 1 base, in that order; junction bases with no gene match: 11. From germline, CDR1 is ENHRY and CDR2 SYGVKD. The CDR3 here is CATLLTGTGNTEAFF. The CDR3 DNA is TGTGCCACCCTTTTAACCGGGACAGGGAACACTGAAGCTTTCTTT.

This clonotype has just a few counts. The V gene is TRBV4-1, the J gene TRBJ1-2, with a weak D call TRBD1 (6 bases). From germline, CDR1 is MGHRA and CDR2 YSYEKL. This CDR3 is built from 15 residues. Between the trimmed V and J ends, which lost 1 base and 2 bases, there was a span of 11 bases. CDR3 coding DNA: TGCGCCAGCAGCCAAGGCGGGGGCAAGAACTATGGCTACACCTTC. Translation gives CASSQGGGKNYGYTF.

Regarding this clonotype: One end of the junction varies from germline; a read error may be responsible. The V gene is TRBV5-1, the J gene TRBJ2-7, with a possible D match to TRBD1 (6 bases). The germline V gene encodes CDR1 SGHRS and CDR2 YFSETQ. The CDR3 is made up of 15 amino acids. CDR3 DNA: TGCGCCGGCAGCTTGGGGGCAGCGCGCTCCTACGAGCAGTACTTC. Translating gives CAGSLGAARSYEQYF.